Below, 14 T cell receptor beta chains from the same sample are listed, as sequenced in a study of blood T cells in healthy people across ages. The second PCR ran 7 to 11 cycles with a sample-barcoded 5' primer and J-beta primers. TCRdb re-derived calls from the 5' RACE reads in MiXCR, one entry per CDR3 protein. The repertoire holds approximately 850,000 distinct CDR3 sequences, with more than 45% as singletons. The sample consisted of blood. These receptors were taken from a man aged 25 to 45 in good health.

The genes are TRBV6-5 and TRBJ2-7; no reliable D call. Trimming pared 3 bases from V and 9 bases from J, leaving 18 bases between. Germline V gives CDR1 MNHEY, CDR2 SVGAGI. This CDR3 comprises 14 residues. Written as DNA, the CDR3 is TGTGCCAGCAGTTATAGCAACTCGAGGCGGCTGCAGTACTTC. It specifies CASSYSNSRRLQYF.

There are a few counts of this clonotype. The CDR3 bases are TGTGCCAGCAGTTACAGCTCGGGACAGGGCCCCGGCTACACCTTC. It translates to CASSYSSGQGPGYTF. The rearrangement joins TRBV6-5 to TRBJ1-2; 9 nucleotides agree with TRBD1. This CDR3 spans 15 amino acids. The germline CDR1 and CDR2 sequences are MNHEY and SVGAGI. Germline trimming cut 2 bases from V and 8 bases from J; bases unmatched to any gene: 9.

This clonotype was picked up a small number of times. This chain's CDR3 is CASSPGGSEQQFF. The CDR3 DNA sequence: TGTGCCAGCAGCCCCGGCGGGAGCGAGCAGCAGTTCTTC. This sequence joins TRBV7-2 and TRBJ2-1, with 7 positions matching TRBD2. Trimming cost V 5 bases and J 11 bases; bases outside gene matches: 9. Per germline, CDR1 SGHTA and CDR2 FQGNSA. This CDR3 comprises 13 residues.

This clonotype has a handful of counts. The chain uses TRBV20-1 and TRBJ2-1, with D tentatively TRBD2 (6 bases). The CDR3 totals 16 residues. The germline gives CDR1 DFQATT, CDR2 SNEGSKA (reference sequence). Trimming removed 2 bases at V and 7 bases at J, with 21 bases between. CDR3 coding DNA: TGCAGTGCTAGAAGCGCCGGGACTCCAGGCGGGAATGAGCAGTTCTTC. Translating gives CSARSAGTPGGNEQFF.

This chain connects TRBV9 to TRBJ1-1; tentative D call: TRBD1 (5 bases). Deletions cut 4 bases from V and 2 bases from J, with 12 bases between. Germline CDR1 reads SGDLS; CDR2 reads YYNGEE. The CDR3 is made up of 14 amino acids. In nucleotides, the CDR3 is TGTGCCAGCAGCCCAGGACACGCCAACACTGAAGCTTTCTTT. This encodes CASSPGHANTEAFF.

The chain employs TRBV12-5 and TRBJ1-1; possibly TRBD1 for D (5 bases). The CDR3 spans 14 residues. Germline V gene lookup returns CDR1 LGHNT and CDR2 FRNRAP. The V gene lost 1 base and the J gene lost 1 base, with 7 bases spanning the gap. The CDR3 region is CASGLAQENTEAFF. CDR3 DNA: TGTGCTAGTGGTTTGGCACAGGAGAACACTGAAGCTTTCTTT.

The gene calls are TRBV7-2 and TRBJ2-6, with no clear D. Trimming stripped 7 bases from V and 1 base from J, with 11 bases between. Per the germline V gene, CDR1 is SGHTA and CDR2 is FQGNSA. This CDR3 contains 15 residues. CDR3 sequence (DNA): TGTGCCAGCACCCGACAAGAATCTGGGGCCAACGTCCTGACTTTC. Translation gives CASTRQESGANVLTF.

In its sample, this clonotype was seen a few times. Here the CDR3 reads CASNPGQGMIDEQFF. CDR3 nucleotides: TGTGCCAGCAACCCCGGACAGGGAATGATTGATGAGCAGTTCTTC. The chain links TRBV28 to TRBJ2-1; 8 bases line up with TRBD1. This CDR3 contains 15 residues. Germline-derived CDR1 and CDR2 are MDHEN and SYDVKM. Germline trimming cut 7 bases from V and 8 bases from J; bases unmatched to any gene: 13.

V is TRBV7-2 and J is TRBJ2-7, with TRBD2 identical over 7 bases. Germline trimming cut 1 base from V and 4 bases from J; bases unmatched to any gene: 10. The CDR3 loop spans 16 amino acids. Germline V CDR1 and CDR2: SGHTA, FQGNSA. Here the CDR3 DNA reads TGTGCCAGCAGCTTAGATCGGGACGGGAGGACATACGAGCAGTACTTC. Amino acids: CASSLDRDGRTYEQYF.

In this sample, this clonotype turned up many times. At one end, the junction sequence differs from germline, possibly due to a read error. This chain uses TRBV6-5 with TRBJ1-2; D might be TRBD1 (5 bases). The germline V gene encodes CDR1 MNHEY and CDR2 SVGAGI. The CDR3 has 13 amino acids. The DNA of the CDR3 is TGTGCCAGCAGTGACTCAAGCAGGGACGGCTACACCTTC. This gives the protein CASSDSSRDGYTF.

This chain joins TRBV9 and TRBJ2-4, with D perhaps TRBD1 or TRBD2 (5 bases each). The last part of the DNA fits TRBJ2-7 better; the J call may be wrong. Per germline, CDR1 SGDLS and CDR2 YYNGEE. The CDR3 sequence is 15 residues long. The CDR3 here is CASSVGGPEAYEQYF. In nucleotides, the CDR3 is TGTGCCAGCAGCGTAGGGGGACCAGAAGCCTACGAGCAGTACTTC.

V is TRBV12-3 or TRBV12-4 and J is TRBJ2-5; D gene unclear. The germline V and J ends were trimmed by 7 bases and 0 bases, with 9 bases remaining between them. The CDR3 runs to 13 residues. The CDR3 loop reads CASNGLDQETQYF. Here the CDR3 DNA reads TGTGCCAGCAACGGGTTGGACCAAGAGACCCAGTACTTC.

This clonotype has a handful of counts. J is TRBJ2-7 and V is TRBV7-2; the D is unclear. V lost 5 bases and J lost 9, with 11 bases in between. This CDR3 is built from 11 residues. CDR1 SGHTA and CDR2 FQGNSA come from the germline V gene. The CDR3 is CASSPAVMQYF. The CDR3 DNA reads TGTGCCAGCAGCCCTGCGGTTATGCAGTACTTC.

The rearrangement links TRBV7-9 to TRBJ2-7; a weak D match, TRBD2 (5 bases). Germline-derived CDR1 and CDR2 are SEHNR and FQNEAQ (reference sequence). V was shortened by 5 bases and J by 5 bases, with 19 bases between the two germline ends. The CDR3 consists of 15 residues. This CDR3 is CASSPKMTVEDEQYF. DNA of the CDR3: TGTGCCAGCAGCCCGAAGATGACGGTGGAGGACGAGCAGTACTTC.